Presented here are 17 T cell receptor beta chains from one specimen sequenced in a study of blood T cell repertoires in COVID-19. Clones were sequenced by immunoSEQ multiplex PCR, and TCRdb holds only the in-frame ones, with some missing. Among 110,000 or so clones listed, 65% to 80% were seen once. Sequencing input: peripheral blood. Source of these receptors: a man aged 65 to 79 with acute or convalescent COVID-19.

The V call is TRBV19, the J call TRBJ1-1, with 8 bases lining up with TRBD1. The CDR3 consists of 14 residues. The V segment lost 6 bases and the J segment 7 bases; nucleotides outside the gene matches: 10. Germline V gene sequence: CDR1 LNHDA, CDR2 SQIVND (reference sequence). The CDR3 coding sequence is TGTGCCAGTAGCGGAGACAGGGGTGTAGGTGAAGCTTTCTTT. Amino acids: CASSGDRGVGEAFF.

The chain couples TRBV12-3 or TRBV12-4 to TRBJ2-2; weak D call: TRBD1 (5 bases). The CDR3 extends over 13 amino acids. Trimming cost V 6 bases and J 5 bases, with 10 bases left between them. In DNA, the CDR3 is TGTGCCAGCAGGGGGCAAAGGACCGGGGAGCTGTTTTTT. The encoded protein is CASRGQRTGELFF.

The chain has TRBV19 and TRBJ1-5; possible D gene TRBD1, 5 bases. Germline V gives CDR1 LNHDA, CDR2 SQIVND (reference sequence). This CDR3 contains 14 residues. With 11 bases removed from V and 3 bases from J, the gap between germline ends came to 17 bases. CDR3 region: CASTSEGANQPQHF. The CDR3 DNA is TGTGCCTCCACCTCGGAAGGGGCCAATCAGCCCCAGCATTTT.

This clone was counted a few times. The chain joins TRBV14 to TRBJ1-1, with D possibly TRBD1 on 5 matching bases. The CDR3 contains 14 residues. The V gene lost 4 bases and the J gene lost 1 base, with 10 bases spanning the gap. CDR1 and CDR2 (germline): SGHDN, FVKESK. CDR3 sequence reads: CASSRNRWNTEAFF. CDR3 sequence (DNA): TGTGCCAGCAGCCGGAACAGGTGGAACACTGAAGCTTTCTTT.

The gene calls are TRBV20-1 and TRBJ2-1, with D possibly being TRBD1 (5 bases). The CDR3 runs 14 residues. The V end lost 3 bases, the J end lost 3 bases, and 12 bases lay between the germline ends. The germline gives CDR1 DFQATT, CDR2 SNEGSKA (reference sequence). The CDR3 sequence is CSASQGLGYNEQFF. For the CDR3, the DNA is TGCAGTGCTAGTCAGGGTTTGGGCTACAATGAGCAGTTCTTC.

This rearrangement joins TRBV14 to TRBJ2-1; 10 nucleotides agree with TRBD1. This CDR3 is built from 14 residues. V lost 5 bases, J lost 7 bases, and 5 bases stayed unmatched. Germline lookup yields CDR1 SGHDN and CDR2 FVKESK. In DNA form, the CDR3 reads TGTGCCAGCAGCAGCCGGGACAGGGGTAATGAGCAGTTCTTC. Amino acid sequence: CASSSRDRGNEQFF.

The CDR3 nucleotides are TGTGCCACCAGCAGAGTCCCGGGACAGCTATTCTACGAGCAGTACTTC. Translated, it gives CATSRVPGQLFYEQYF. V gene TRBV15 combines with J gene TRBJ2-7; 7 bases line up with TRBD1. The CDR3 totals 16 residues. The germline CDR1 and CDR2 sequences are LNHNV and YYDKDF (reference sequence). J gave up 3 bases and V 1 base, and 9 bases lay outside the gene matches.

In its sample, this clone was seen once. V gene TRBV5-1 combines with J gene TRBJ2-1; 9 bases agree with TRBD2. This CDR3 is built from 15 residues. Germline V gene data show CDR1 as SGHRS and CDR2 as YFSETQ. With 0 bases clipped from V and 7 bases from J, the junction kept 5 bases outside the gene matches. This chain's CDR3 is CASSLEGLAGNEQFF. The CDR3 bases are TGCGCCAGCAGCTTGGAGGGCCTAGCGGGGAATGAGCAGTTCTTC.

The J gene is TRBJ2-5, the V gene TRBV5-4; possible D gene TRBD2, 5 bases. Trimming stripped 2 bases from V and 3 bases from J, with 8 bases between. CDR1 and CDR2 from the germline V gene are SGHNT and YYREEE (reference sequence). The CDR3 contains 13 residues. The DNA of the CDR3 is TGTGCCAGCAGCTTTGTCGGGGAAGAGACCCAGTACTTC. Protein sequence: CASSFVGEETQYF.

The genes are TRBV6-6 and TRBJ1-3; 9 bases fit TRBD1. With V trimmed by 2 bases and J by 8 bases, 10 bases remained unmatched. Germline CDR1 is MNHNY and CDR2 is SVGAGI (reference sequence). The CDR3 spans 16 residues. The CDR3 region is CASSYGSGTGWDTIYF. In DNA, the CDR3 is TGTGCCAGCAGTTACGGCTCCGGGACAGGGTGGGACACCATATATTTT.

This clone was seen a few times. The genes are TRBV27 and TRBJ2-1, with 7 bases matching TRBD1. The CDR3 runs to 18 residues. J gave up 5 bases and V 3 bases, and 16 bases lay outside the gene matches. Germline CDR1 is MNHEY and CDR2 is SMNVEV (reference sequence). This chain's CDR3 is CASSLGDRVFLAHNEQFF. The CDR3 region has the DNA TGTGCCAGCAGTTTGGGGGACAGAGTGTTCTTAGCCCACAATGAGCAGTTCTTC.

V usage is TRBV30 and J usage is TRBJ2-7; tentatively, D is TRBD2 (5 bases). Deletions cut 0 bases from V and 5 bases from J, with 14 bases between. The CDR3 totals 14 residues. CDR1 is GTSNPN, CDR2 SVGIG, per germline (reference sequence). CDR3 loop: CAWSVGGPWDEQYF. The CDR3 DNA reads TGTGCCTGGAGTGTTGGCGGGCCCTGGGACGAGCAGTACTTC.

The chain links TRBV20-1 to TRBJ1-2; D is uncertain. Germline V gene data show CDR1 as DFQATT and CDR2 as SNEGSKA (reference sequence). V lost 5 bases, J lost 2 bases, and 3 bases lay in between. This CDR3 has 10 residues. The CDR3 loop reads CSAQNYGYTF. DNA for the CDR3: TGCAGTGCTCAGAACTATGGCTACACCTTC.

CDR3: CASSPIRGSYGYTF. As DNA, the CDR3 is TGTGCCAGCAGCCCCATACGAGGGTCCTATGGCTACACCTTC. The rearrangement joins TRBV3-1 (or the pseudogene TRBV3-2) to TRBJ1-2, with D hard to call. CDR3 length: 14 residues. V was clipped by 4 bases and J by 4 bases, with 13 bases between them. The germline V gene has CDR1 LGHDT and CDR2 YNNKEL (reference sequence).

The chain has TRBV7-9 and TRBJ1-5; D is uncertain. The CDR3 has 14 residues. V lost 5 bases and J 9 bases, leaving 17 bases between the germline ends. Germline CDR1 SEHNR, CDR2 FQNEAQ (reference sequence). DNA for the CDR3: TGTGCCAGCAGCCAGGACCCGGGAACATGGCCCCAGCATTTT. Amino acid sequence: CASSQDPGTWPQHF. Full variable domain (rest looked up from reference TRBV7-9 and TRBJ1-5): DTGVSQNPRHKITKRGQNVTFRCDPISEHNRLYWYRQTLGQGPEFLTYFQNEAQLEKSRLLSDRFSAERPKGSFSTLEIQRTEQGDSAMYLCASSQDPGTWPQHFGDGTRLSIL.

V usage is TRBV24-1 and J usage is TRBJ2-1; D not resolved. The V end was cut by 3 bases, the J end by 7 bases, with 12 bases between. The CDR3 has 14 residues. The germline CDR1 and CDR2 sequences are KGHDR and SFDVKD. Here the CDR3 DNA reads TGTGCCACCAGTGATCCGAGGTCCGGGAATGAGCAGTTCTTC. It codes for CATSDPRSGNEQFF.

Note on this clone: Other DNA sequences in this specimen translate into the identical CDR3. The chain joins TRBV3-1 (or the pseudogene TRBV3-2) to TRBJ1-6; 9 nucleotides align to TRBD1. There are 14 residues in the CDR3. Germline V gene sequence: CDR1 LGHDT, CDR2 YNNKEL (reference sequence). Unmatched junction bases numbered 4, after V lost 3 bases and J lost 10 bases. The CDR3 DNA reads TGTGCCAGCAGCCAGGGACAGGGAGGGTCACCCCTCCACTTT. This codes for CASSQGQGGSPLHF.